This T cell receptor (beta chain) was recorded in a study of T cells in localized non-small cell lung cancer. Produced via immunoSEQ multiplex PCR; TCRdb's table is partial and in-frame only. The repertoire holds 25,000 to 30,000 clones, with about 90% as singletons. Unmatched junction bases numbered 6, after V lost 1 base and J lost 3 bases. The CDR3 runs to 15 residues. The germline CDR1 and CDR2 sequences are SGHNT and YENEEA. The chain employs TRBV11-3 and TRBJ2-7, with 7 bases identical to TRBD1. The receptor's source is a woman aged 35 to 70 with stage III lung adenocarcinoma. The material sequenced was peripheral blood mononuclear cells, taken before any cancer treatment. Here the CDR3 DNA reads TGTGCCAGCAGCTTAGGTGGGACAGCTGTCTACGAGCAGTACTTC. Its protein product is CASSLGGTAVYEQYF.